This is a list of T cell receptor beta chains from one sample in a study of T cells in Graves' hyperthyroidism and ophthalmopathy. MiXCR, run by TCRdb on the multiplex PCR reads, gives a single entry per CDR3 protein. The sample yields under 350,000 distinct CDR3 sequences, 13% seen once. The source material was blood. Source of these receptors: a woman aged 30 to 39 with Graves' hyperthyroidism that later progressed to Graves' ophthalmopathy. CDR3s include the opening cysteine and the closing phenylalanine or tryptophan. D genes are given only for firm matches. Clone size is not always given. Where it is, it says once, few, many or a class for expanded clones.

D gene: .
J gene: TRBJ2-2
clone size: many
V gene: TRBV29-1
CDR3 protein: CSALGNTGELFF
CDR3 DNA: TGCAGCGCCCTAGGGAACACCGGGGAGCTGTTTTTT

D gene: .
J gene: TRBJ2-7
clone size: many
V gene: TRBV6-5
CDR3 protein: CASSYSNSVAEQYF
CDR3 DNA: TGTGCCAGCAGTTACTCGAATTCGGTCGCCGAGCAGTACTTC

D gene: .
J gene: TRBJ2-7
clone size: many
V gene: TRBV28
CDR3 protein: CASSSGLQDYEQYF
CDR3 DNA: TGTGCCAGCAGTTCAGGGCTACAGGACTACGAGCAGTACTTC

D gene: TRBD2
J gene: TRBJ2-5
clone size: many
V gene: TRBV4-3
CDR3 protein: CASSQDRWTSGPLMTQYF
CDR3 DNA: TGCGCCAGCAGCCAAGATCGCTGGACTAGCGGGCCCCTCATGACCCAGTACTTC

D gene: .
J gene: TRBJ1-5
clone size: .
V gene: TRBV14
CDR3 protein: CASSQGPGQPQHF
CDR3 DNA: TGTGCCAGCAGCCAAGGCCCCGGTCAGCCCCAGCATTTT

D gene: TRBD2
J gene: TRBJ2-7
clone size: many
V gene: TRBV6-2/TRBV6-3
CDR3 protein: CASRMWRGSSYEQYF
CDR3 DNA: TGTGCCAGCAGGATGTGGCGGGGGAGCTCCTACGAGCAGTACTTC

D gene: .
J gene: TRBJ2-1
clone size: many
V gene: TRBV10-3
CDR3 protein: CAISESLTGSNEQFF
CDR3 DNA: TGTGCCATCAGTGAGTCCTTGACTGGAAGCAATGAGCAGTTCTTC

D gene: .
J gene: TRBJ2-7
clone size: many
V gene: TRBV20-1
CDR3 protein: CSARDFGAREQYF
CDR3 DNA: TGCAGTGCTAGAGATTTTGGAGCCCGGGAGCAGTACTTC

D gene: TRBD1
J gene: TRBJ1-2
clone size: .
V gene: TRBV6-1
CDR3 protein: CASSLPSQGPPGFGYTF
CDR3 DNA: TGTGCCAGCAGCCTACCCTCACAGGGGCCGCCGGGGTTTGGCTACACCTTC

D gene: .
J gene: TRBJ2-3
clone size: few
V gene: TRBV24-1
CDR3 protein: CATSDLLVGTQYF
CDR3 DNA: TGTGCCACCAGTGATCTCCTGGTTGGTACGCAGTATTTT

D gene: TRBD2
J gene: TRBJ2-2
clone size: many
V gene: TRBV3-1
CDR3 protein: CASSQPGLAENTGELFF
CDR3 DNA: TGTGCCAGCAGCCAACCGGGACTAGCGGAGAACACCGGGGAGCTGTTTTTT

D gene: .
J gene: TRBJ2-3
clone size: .
V gene: TRBV7-2
CDR3 protein: CASSFLGESTDTQYF
CDR3 DNA: TGTGCCAGCAGCTTTCTAGGCGAGAGCACAGATACGCAGTATTTT

D gene: .
J gene: TRBJ2-2
clone size: .
V gene: TRBV9
CDR3 protein: CASSGRDPRNTGELFF
CDR3 DNA: TGTGCCAGCAGCGGCCGGGATCCGAGGAACACCGGGGAGCTGTTTTTT

D gene: .
J gene: TRBJ2-1
clone size: few
V gene: TRBV29-1
CDR3 protein: CSVDGDVYNEQFF
CDR3 DNA: TGCAGCGTTGACGGAGACGTTTACAATGAGCAGTTCTTC

D gene: TRBD1
J gene: TRBJ1-1
clone size: many
V gene: TRBV5-1
CDR3 protein: CASSSYRDSNTEAFF
CDR3 DNA: TGCGCCAGCAGCTCTTACCGGGACAGCAACACTGAAGCTTTCTTT

D gene: TRBD2
J gene: TRBJ2-4
clone size: many
V gene: TRBV7-2
CDR3 protein: CASSPRHRGGQAKNIQYF
CDR3 DNA: TGTGCCAGCAGCCCCCGACATCGGGGGGGGCAAGCCAAAAACATTCAGTACTTC

D gene: .
J gene: TRBJ2-1
clone size: many
V gene: TRBV7-8
CDR3 protein: CASSLAGPTYNEQFF
CDR3 DNA: TGTGCCAGCAGCTTAGCGGGGCCGACCTACAATGAGCAGTTCTTC

D gene: .
J gene: TRBJ1-2
clone size: few
V gene: TRBV28
CDR3 protein: CASSDGGGYGYTF
CDR3 DNA: TGTGCCAGCTCTGACGGGGGCGGCTATGGCTACACCTTC

D gene: .
J gene: TRBJ2-3
clone size: .
V gene: TRBV5-1
CDR3 protein: CASSRGDSRTDTQYF
CDR3 DNA: TGCGCCAGCAGCCGGGGGGACAGCCGCACAGATACGCAGTATTTT

D gene: TRBD2
J gene: TRBJ2-2
clone size: many
V gene: TRBV12-3/TRBV12-4
CDR3 protein: CASSPGTSGKVTGELFF
CDR3 DNA: TGTGCCAGCAGTCCCGGGACTAGCGGGAAGGTGACCGGGGAGCTGTTTTTT

D gene: .
J gene: TRBJ2-7
clone size: many
V gene: TRBV13
CDR3 protein: CASNSRDSSYEQYF
CDR3 DNA: TGTGCCAGCAACTCACGGGACTCTTCCTACGAGCAGTACTTC

D gene: TRBD1
J gene: TRBJ1-1
clone size: many
V gene: TRBV20-1
CDR3 protein: CSAEGQVNTEAFF
CDR3 DNA: TGCAGTGCAGAAGGACAGGTGAACACTGAAGCTTTCTTT

D gene: TRBD1
J gene: TRBJ2-3
clone size: many
V gene: TRBV7-3
CDR3 protein: CASSLQGASTDTQYF
CDR3 DNA: TGTGCCAGCAGCCTGCAGGGGGCGAGCACAGATACGCAGTATTTT

D gene: .
J gene: TRBJ2-7
clone size: few
V gene: TRBV25-1
CDR3 protein: CASSEYARGEQYF
CDR3 DNA: TGTGCCAGCAGTGAATATGCCCGGGGCGAGCAGTACTTC

D gene: TRBD2
J gene: TRBJ2-7
clone size: many
V gene: TRBV11-2
CDR3 protein: CASSLWKREVTEQYF
CDR3 DNA: TGTGCCAGCAGCTTATGGAAGCGGGAGGTAACCGAGCAGTACTTC

D gene: TRBD2
J gene: TRBJ2-1
clone size: .
V gene: TRBV4-2
CDR3 protein: CASDEGEGYNEQFF
CDR3 DNA: TGTGCCAGCGACGAAGGGGAGGGTTACAATGAGCAGTTCTTC

D gene: TRBD2
J gene: TRBJ2-2
clone size: many
V gene: TRBV27
CDR3 protein: CASKLAGTFGELFF
CDR3 DNA: TGTGCCAGCAAACTAGCGGGAACGTTCGGGGAGCTGTTTTTT

D gene: TRBD2
J gene: TRBJ2-5
clone size: .
V gene: TRBV6-1
CDR3 protein: CAIESGLAGGLETQHF
CDR3 DNA: TGTGCCATCGAAAGTGGACTAGCGGGAGGGCTAGAGACCCAGCACTTC

D gene: .
J gene: TRBJ2-7
clone size: many
V gene: TRBV20-1
CDR3 protein: CSASGPSEQYF
CDR3 DNA: TGCAGTGCTAGTGGTCCATCCGAGCAGTACTTC

D gene: .
J gene: TRBJ2-2
clone size: many
V gene: TRBV28
CDR3 protein: CASSPMTGLNTGELFF
CDR3 DNA: TGTGCCAGCAGTCCGATGACAGGCCTGAACACCGGGGAGCTGTTTTTT

D gene: .
J gene: TRBJ1-5
clone size: .
V gene: TRBV10-3
CDR3 protein: CAISDSTGPNQPQHF
CDR3 DNA: TGTGCCATCAGTGACTCAACAGGCCCCAATCAGCCCCAGCATTTT

D gene: .
J gene: TRBJ1-2
clone size: few
V gene: TRBV29-1
CDR3 protein: CSVLTENYGYTF
CDR3 DNA: TGCAGCGTTCTGACAGAGAACTATGGCTACACCTTC

D gene: .
J gene: TRBJ2-7
clone size: .
V gene: TRBV12-3/TRBV12-4
CDR3 protein: CASSLGQYFFEQYF
CDR3 DNA: TGTGCCAGCAGTTTGGGGCAGTATTTCTTCGAGCAGTACTTC

D gene: .
J gene: TRBJ1-5
clone size: .
V gene: TRBV19
CDR3 protein: CASSIWGLVEPQHF
CDR3 DNA: TGTGCCAGTAGTATTTGGGGTTTAGTTGAGCCCCAGCATTTT

D gene: .
J gene: TRBJ2-4
clone size: many
V gene: TRBV13
CDR3 protein: CASSADQNIQYF
CDR3 DNA: TGTGCCAGCAGCGCCGACCAAAACATTCAGTACTTC

D gene: TRBD2
J gene: TRBJ2-5
clone size: many
V gene: TRBV18
CDR3 protein: CASSPVWSTSGSALPETQYF
CDR3 DNA: TGTGCCAGCTCACCAGTTTGGTCGACTAGCGGGAGTGCCCTCCCAGAGACCCAGTACTTC

D gene: .
J gene: TRBJ2-7
clone size: .
V gene: TRBV9
CDR3 protein: CASSVVAGDGYEQYF
CDR3 DNA: TGTGCCAGCAGCGTAGTGGCAGGGGATGGCTACGAGCAGTACTTC

D gene: .
J gene: TRBJ2-3
clone size: many
V gene: TRBV4-3
CDR3 protein: CASSQDVAEGGDTQYF
CDR3 DNA: TGCGCCAGCAGCCAAGATGTAGCGGAGGGAGGAGATACGCAGTATTTT

D gene: .
J gene: TRBJ1-1
clone size: many
V gene: TRBV28
CDR3 protein: CASSGITNTEAFF
CDR3 DNA: TGTGCCAGCAGCGGTATAACGAACACTGAAGCTTTCTTT

D gene: TRBD1
J gene: TRBJ1-1
clone size: many
V gene: TRBV5-1
CDR3 protein: CASSLLSGGWTEAFF
CDR3 DNA: TGCGCCAGCAGCTTGCTTTCAGGGGGGTGGACTGAAGCTTTCTTT

D gene: .
J gene: TRBJ2-6
clone size: .
V gene: TRBV12-3/TRBV12-4
CDR3 protein: CASSFNGEPGANVLTF
CDR3 DNA: TGTGCCAGCAGTTTCAATGGAGAGCCTGGGGCCAACGTCCTGACTTTC

D gene: .
J gene: TRBJ2-1
clone size: many
V gene: TRBV2
CDR3 protein: CASSDQGSGDEQFF
CDR3 DNA: TGTGCCAGCAGTGACCAAGGGAGTGGTGATGAGCAGTTCTTC

D gene: .
J gene: TRBJ2-5
clone size: many
V gene: TRBV7-9
CDR3 protein: CASSLAVGGISETQYF
CDR3 DNA: TGTGCCAGCAGCTTAGCGGTTGGTGGCATATCGGAGACCCAGTACTTC

D gene: .
J gene: TRBJ2-2
clone size: many
V gene: TRBV7-9
CDR3 protein: CASSFATGMNTGELFF
CDR3 DNA: TGTGCCAGCAGCTTCGCCACAGGGATGAACACCGGGGAGCTGTTTTTT

D gene: .
J gene: TRBJ1-1
clone size: many
V gene: TRBV4-2
CDR3 protein: CASSQERTAYTEAFF
CDR3 DNA: TGTGCCAGCAGCCAAGAACGTACAGCCTACACTGAAGCTTTCTTT